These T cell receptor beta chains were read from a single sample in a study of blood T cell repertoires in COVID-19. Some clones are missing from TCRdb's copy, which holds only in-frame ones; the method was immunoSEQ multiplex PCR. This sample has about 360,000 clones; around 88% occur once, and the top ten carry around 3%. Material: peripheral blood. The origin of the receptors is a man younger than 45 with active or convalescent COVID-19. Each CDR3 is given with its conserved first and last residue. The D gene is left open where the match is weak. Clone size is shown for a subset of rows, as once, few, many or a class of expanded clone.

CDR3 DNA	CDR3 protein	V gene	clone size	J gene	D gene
TGTGCCAGCAGCTTGATCCAAAGCGGGAGATTTTACGAGCAGTACTTC	CASSLIQSGRFYEQYF	TRBV11-2	NA	TRBJ2-7	TRBD2
TGTGCCAGAGGGACAGGAACTGGCTACACCTTC	CARGTGTGYTF	TRBV7-2	NA	TRBJ1-2	TRBD1
TGTGCCAGCAGCTATCGGGGGGCCGGGACAGATACGCAGTATTTT	CASSYRGAGTDTQYF	TRBV11-2	NA	TRBJ2-3	NA
NA	CASSTSRGGNQPQHF	TRBV25-1	NA	TRBJ1-5	NA
TGTGCCTGGAGTGGAGCGGGATGGTACGAGCAGTACTTC	CAWSGAGWYEQYF	TRBV30	once	TRBJ2-7	TRBD2
TGTGCCAGTAGTCCACGGGAGACTGAAGCTTTCTTT	CASSPRETEAFF	TRBV19	few	TRBJ1-1	NA
TGTGCCTGGAGTAGGGGACAGGGAAACAATGAGCAGTTCTTC	CAWSRGQGNNEQFF	TRBV30	NA	TRBJ2-1	TRBD1
TGTGCCACCAGCAGAGGAGTAGGACAGTACTACGAGCAGTACTTC	CATSRGVGQYYEQYF	TRBV15	NA	TRBJ2-7	NA
TGTGCCAGCAGCTTGGGACATCGTAGCACTGAAGCTTTCTTT	CASSLGHRSTEAFF	TRBV5-5	few	TRBJ1-1	NA
TGTGCCAGCAGCCTGACCTATCACAGCGGTGGCGAGCAGTACTTC	CASSLTYHSGGEQYF	TRBV7-9	once	TRBJ2-7	NA
TGTGCCAGCAGCGCTCGGGACAGGGTCACAGATACGCAGTATTTT	CASSARDRVTDTQYF	TRBV5-4	NA	TRBJ2-3	TRBD1
TGCGCCAGCAGCGACCTGACAGGGGGAGAGGAGACCCAGTACTTC	CASSDLTGGEETQYF	TRBV5-1	NA	TRBJ2-5	TRBD1
TGTGCCACCAGGGGCGACAACATGGATGAGCAGTTCTTC	CATRGDNMDEQFF	TRBV10-3	once	TRBJ2-1	NA
TGTGCCACCAGTGACCCGACTGGGTGGTCCTACAATGAGCAGTTCTTC	CATSDPTGWSYNEQFF	TRBV24-1	NA	TRBJ2-1	NA
TGTGCCAGCAGCTTACAGGCCAGGGGATTGAATGAGCAGTTCTTC	CASSLQARGLNEQFF	TRBV7-2	NA	TRBJ2-1	NA
TGTGCCAGCAGCAACAGCGGGAGAAGCACAGATACGCAGTATTTT	CASSNSGRSTDTQYF	TRBV7-2	NA	TRBJ2-3	TRBD2
TGTGCCAGCAGCTTCCTAGCGGGAGAGGTTGAGCAGTTCTTC	CASSFLAGEVEQFF	TRBV7-3	few	TRBJ2-1	TRBD2
TGTGCCAGCAGCCTAACGGGACAGGGAAACTACGAGCAGTACTTC	CASSLTGQGNYEQYF	TRBV28	NA	TRBJ2-7	TRBD1
TGTGCCAGCGGCGGGGCGGGCACCGGGGAGCTGTTTTTT	CASGGAGTGELFF	TRBV10-3	NA	TRBJ2-2	NA
TGTGCCAGCAGCGTAGATGGGGGGGGCTCTGGAAACACCATATATTTT	CASSVDGGGSGNTIYF	TRBV9	NA	TRBJ1-3	NA
TGTGCCAGCAGCTTAAACGGGCCAGGGATTAGAGAGACCCAGTACTTC	CASSLNGPGIRETQYF	TRBV11-1	once	TRBJ2-5	NA
TGTGCCAGCCTAGTGGCTAGCGGGAGTGATGAGCAGTTCTTC	CASLVASGSDEQFF	TRBV28	NA	TRBJ2-1	TRBD2
TGTGCCAGCAGCTTAGAAACGTCCGGGGATACGCAGTATTTT	CASSLETSGDTQYF	TRBV5-5	NA	TRBJ2-3	NA
TGTGCCAGCAGCCCGGAAGACAGGCCCGACTATGGCTACACCTTC	CASSPEDRPDYGYTF	TRBV4-2	once	TRBJ1-2	NA
TGTGCCACCAGTGTCGGGACTAGCGGGAGAACAGATACGCAGTATTTT	CATSVGTSGRTDTQYF	TRBV24-1	NA	TRBJ2-3	TRBD2
TGTGCCAGCAGCCTCCCCTTGGAGACCCAGTACTTC	CASSLPLETQYF	TRBV7-2	NA	TRBJ2-5	NA
TGTGCCAGCTCAAGCTATTCAGGAAGACAGATCCACTCTGGAAACACCATATATTTT	CASSSYSGRQIHSGNTIYF	TRBV18	NA	TRBJ1-3	NA
TGTGCCAGCAGTTATTCGGCGCGGGAGGGCTTAGATACGCAGTATTTT	CASSYSAREGLDTQYF	TRBV6-5	few	TRBJ2-3	TRBD2
TGTGCCAGCGGTTGGGGGGGAGGGACGCAATACGATCACGAGCAGTACTTC	CASGWGGGTQYDHEQYF	TRBV28	NA	TRBJ2-7	TRBD2
TGCGCCAGCAGCTTGGCGGGGGGCAGAGGAACTGAAGCTTTCTTT	CASSLAGGRGTEAFF	TRBV5-1	NA	TRBJ1-1	NA
TGTGCCAGCAGCTTGGGACTAGCGGGCGGGTCCGGCGAGCAGTACTTC	CASSLGLAGGSGEQYF	TRBV5-6	NA	TRBJ2-7	TRBD2
TGTGCTAGTGCCCAGTCGGGAGGGTTTGAGCAGTTCTTC	CASAQSGGFEQFF	TRBV12-5	NA	TRBJ2-1	TRBD2
TGCGCCAGCGGGCTAGAGGAGGGTGCCTACGAGCAGTACTTC	CASGLEEGAYEQYF	TRBV5-1	NA	TRBJ2-7	NA
TGCAGCGTTGATGCAGGCAGGACAGATACGCAGTATTTT	CSVDAGRTDTQYF	TRBV29-1	NA	TRBJ2-3	NA
TGCAGCGTGGAGGGATTAGGGACAGGCTTCTATGGCTACACCTTC	CSVEGLGTGFYGYTF	TRBV29-1	NA	TRBJ1-2	TRBD1
TGCGCCAGCAGCCAAGAGAACAGGGCAGTTGGCTACACCTTC	CASSQENRAVGYTF	TRBV4-1	NA	TRBJ1-2	NA
TGTGCCAGTAGTATGGGGACAGGGGCGACCGGGGAGCTGTTTTTT	CASSMGTGATGELFF	TRBV19	NA	TRBJ2-2	TRBD1
TGCGCCAGCAGTGAGGCGAGGGAGCCCCAGCATTTT	CASSEAREPQHF	TRBV10-2	NA	TRBJ1-5	NA
TGTGCCAGCAGTTCTCCCGGGACTGCGAACTACAATGAGCAGTTCTTC	CASSSPGTANYNEQFF	TRBV6-2/TRBV6-3	NA	TRBJ2-1	NA
TGTGCCAGCAGCTGGAGCTCCAATCAGCCCCAGCATTTT	CASSWSSNQPQHF	TRBV7-9	NA	TRBJ1-5	NA